Shown below are 8 T cell receptor beta chains from a single sample sequenced in a study of long-term antiretroviral therapy in people with HIV. Sequencing relied on immunoSEQ assay v3.0, run at survey level. Here immunoSEQ multiplex PCR was the method, and the copy in TCRdb shows in-frame clones only, minus some. The sample lists 40,000 to 50,000 clones, roughly 93% seen once, with 2% to 2.5% in the top ten. This specimen was unsorted PBMCs, taken roughly 9.4 years after starting antiretroviral therapy. The receptors shown here come from a man younger than 45 with HIV.

This chain uses TRBV7-8 with TRBJ2-2; D not certain. The germline V gene has CDR1 SGHVS and CDR2 FQNEAQ. This CDR3 comprises 14 residues. Trimming removed 6 bases from V and 0 bases from J, with 8 bases in between. CDR3 bases: TGTGCCAGCAGTAAGGGATCGAACACCGGGGAGCTGTTTTTT. This encodes CASSKGSNTGELFF.

This chain links TRBV29-1 with TRBJ1-1, with D unclear. Trimming cost V 1 base and J 0 bases, with 6 bases left between them. This CDR3 region has 13 residues. Germline V lookup: CDR1 SQVTM, CDR2 ANQGSEA. In DNA, the CDR3 is TGCAGCGTTGAAGGCCAGATGAACACTGAAGCTTTCTTT. Translated: CSVEGQMNTEAFF.

The V and J genes are TRBV14 and TRBJ1-1, with 7 nucleotides matching TRBD1. Germline V lookup: CDR1 SGHDN, CDR2 FVKESK. The CDR3 consists of 16 residues. The junction had 8 bases not matched to a gene; V was cut back by 0 bases and J by 4 bases. The CDR3 region is CASSQETGRGSTEAFF. CDR3 bases: TGTGCCAGCAGCCAAGAGACAGGGCGAGGTAGCACTGAAGCTTTCTTT.

The CDR3 region is CASSVPGGNNQPQHF. The DNA for the CDR3 is TGTGCCAGTAGTGTTCCAGGGGGAAACAATCAGCCCCAGCATTTT. The gene calls are TRBV19 and TRBJ1-5; 7 bases map to TRBD1. In germline, CDR1 is LNHDA, CDR2 SQIVND (reference sequence). Trimming took 5 bases from V and 3 from J; bases not matched to a gene: 7. CDR3 length: 15 amino acids.

The rearrangement links TRBV20-1 to TRBJ1-1; D not certain. Trimming cost V 6 bases and J 1 base, with 6 bases left between them. The length of the CDR3 is 11 residues. From germline, CDR1 is DFQATT and CDR2 SNEGSKA (reference sequence). The CDR3 sequence is CSASQNTEAFF. CDR3 in DNA: TGCAGTGCGTCACAGAACACTGAAGCTTTCTTT.

The J gene is TRBJ1-4, the V gene TRBV28, with TRBD1 identical over 7 bases. This CDR3 comprises 13 residues. Per germline, CDR1 MDHEN and CDR2 SYDVKM. The V gene end was trimmed by 5 bases and the J gene end by 7 bases; junction bases not matched to a gene: 4. Here the CDR3 reads CASSPTGSEKLFF. In DNA, the CDR3 is TGTGCCAGCAGTCCGACAGGGAGTGAAAAACTGTTTTTT.

The J gene is TRBJ2-3, the V gene TRBV7-6; D might be TRBD2 (5 bases). The CDR3 is made up of 16 amino acids. Per the germline V gene, CDR1 is SGHVS and CDR2 is FNYEAQ. V lost 3 bases, J lost 1 base, and 14 bases lay in between. In DNA form, the CDR3 reads TGTGCCAGCAGCTTGTATAGTTACGGGGGCACAGATACGCAGTATTTT. Translation: CASSLYSYGGTDTQYF.

The J gene is TRBJ2-4, the V gene TRBV19; D is ambiguous. CDR1 and CDR2 from the germline V gene are LNHDA and SQIVND (reference sequence). This CDR3 has 15 residues. Trimming shortened V by 7 bases and J by 0 bases, and 13 bases separated the two germline ends. Here the CDR3 DNA reads TGTGCCAGTACCCCCACGGAACTAGCCAAAAACATTCAGTACTTC. It yields the protein CASTPTELAKNIQYF.